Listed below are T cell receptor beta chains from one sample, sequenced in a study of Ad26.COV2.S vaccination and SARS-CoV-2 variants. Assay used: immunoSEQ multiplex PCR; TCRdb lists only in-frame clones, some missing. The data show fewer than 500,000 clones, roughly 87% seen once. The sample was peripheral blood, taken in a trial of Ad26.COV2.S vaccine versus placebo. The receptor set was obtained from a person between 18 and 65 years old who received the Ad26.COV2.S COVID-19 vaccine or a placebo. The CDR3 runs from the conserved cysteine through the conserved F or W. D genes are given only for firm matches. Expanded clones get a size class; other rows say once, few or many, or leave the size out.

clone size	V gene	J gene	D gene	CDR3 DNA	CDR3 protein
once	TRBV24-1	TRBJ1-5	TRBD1	TGTGCCACCAGTGATTGCGAGGACAGGTCGAGCAATCAGCCCCAGCATTTT	CATSDCEDRSSNQPQHF
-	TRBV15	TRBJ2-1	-	TGTGCCACCAGCAGAGACCTGGCCATAGGGGGGAGACGTGAGCAGTTCTTC	CATSRDLAIGGRREQFF
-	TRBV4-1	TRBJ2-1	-	TGCGCCAGCAGCCAAGATCAGTCCTGGCAGGCGACGAATGAGCAGTTCTTC	CASSQDQSWQATNEQFF
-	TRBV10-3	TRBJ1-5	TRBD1	TGTGCCATCAGTGAGCGGGGACAGGGTAGCAATCAGCCCCAGCATTTT	CAISERGQGSNQPQHF
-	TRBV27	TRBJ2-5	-	TGTGCCAGCAGCCTGCACAGGGCGGACGAGACCCAGTACTTC	CASSLHRADETQYF
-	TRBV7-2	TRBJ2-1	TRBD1	TGTGCCAGCAGCTTGGACAGGGCCTACAATGAGCAGTTCTTC	CASSLDRAYNEQFF
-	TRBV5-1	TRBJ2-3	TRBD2	TGCGCCAGCACCCCAACAGCGGGAGGGGCGGGTACGCAGTATTTT	CASTPTAGGAGTQYF
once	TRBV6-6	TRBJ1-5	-	TGTGCCAGCAGTTACCCTGATCAGCCCCAGCATTTT	CASSYPDQPQHF
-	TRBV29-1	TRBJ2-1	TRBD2	TGCAGCGTATCCCTAGGGGCTAGCGGGGGGGCTTACTACAATGAGCAGTTCTTC	CSVSLGASGGAYYNEQFF
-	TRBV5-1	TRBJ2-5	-	TGCGCCAGCAGCTGGGACACTGCGACCCAGTACTTC	CASSWDTATQYF
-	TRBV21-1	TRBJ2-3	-	TGTGCCAGCAGCGACGACCCAAGGGGGAGCACAGATACGCAGTATTTT	CASSDDPRGSTDTQYF
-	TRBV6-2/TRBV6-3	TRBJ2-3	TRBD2	TGTGCCAGCAGTACCTCTCTAGCGGTCCGGGAAGATACGCAGTATTTT	CASSTSLAVREDTQYF
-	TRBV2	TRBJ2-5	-	TGTGCCAGCAGGGCCCGGCCAGAACAAGAGACCCAGTACTTC	CASRARPEQETQYF
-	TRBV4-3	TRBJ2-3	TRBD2	TGCGCCAGCAGCCAAGCCCTTCTAGCGGGGGGCACAGATACGCAGTATTTT	CASSQALLAGGTDTQYF
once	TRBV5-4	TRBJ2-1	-	TGTGCCAGCAGCCCGCGTTACAGCTCCTACAATGAGCAGTTCTTC	CASSPRYSSYNEQFF
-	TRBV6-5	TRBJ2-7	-	TGTGCCAGCAGTCCTACCAACAGGATATCCTACGAGCAGTACTTC	CASSPTNRISYEQYF
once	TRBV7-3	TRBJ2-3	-	TGTGCCAGCAGCCAAGCTTCGGCAGCCCTCACAGATACGCAGTATTTT	CASSQASAALTDTQYF